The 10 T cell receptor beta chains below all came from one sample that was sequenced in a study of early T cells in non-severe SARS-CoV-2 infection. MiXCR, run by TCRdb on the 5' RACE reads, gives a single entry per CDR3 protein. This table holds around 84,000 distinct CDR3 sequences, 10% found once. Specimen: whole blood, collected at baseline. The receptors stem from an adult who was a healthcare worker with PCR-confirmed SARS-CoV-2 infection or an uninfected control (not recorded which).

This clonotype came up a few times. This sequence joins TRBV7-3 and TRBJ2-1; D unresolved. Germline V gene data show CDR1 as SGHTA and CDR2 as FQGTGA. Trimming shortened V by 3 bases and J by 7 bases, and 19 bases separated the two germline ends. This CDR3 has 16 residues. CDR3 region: CASSFPGSPTGNEQFF. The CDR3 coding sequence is TGTGCCAGCAGCTTTCCCGGGTCCCCAACCGGGAATGAGCAGTTCTTC.

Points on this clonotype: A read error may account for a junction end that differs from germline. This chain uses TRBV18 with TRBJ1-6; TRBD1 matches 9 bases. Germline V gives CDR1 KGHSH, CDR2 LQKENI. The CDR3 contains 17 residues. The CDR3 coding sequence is TGTGCCAGCTCACCAACCCCGGGGACAGGGAATAACTCACCCCTCCACTTT. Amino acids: CASSPTPGTGNNSPLHF.

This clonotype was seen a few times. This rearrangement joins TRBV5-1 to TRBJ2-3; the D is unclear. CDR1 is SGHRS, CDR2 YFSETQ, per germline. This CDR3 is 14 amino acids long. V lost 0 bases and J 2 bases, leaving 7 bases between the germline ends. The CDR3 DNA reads TGCGCCAGCAGCTTGGGTGAAGTCACAGATACGCAGTATTTT. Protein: CASSLGEVTDTQYF.

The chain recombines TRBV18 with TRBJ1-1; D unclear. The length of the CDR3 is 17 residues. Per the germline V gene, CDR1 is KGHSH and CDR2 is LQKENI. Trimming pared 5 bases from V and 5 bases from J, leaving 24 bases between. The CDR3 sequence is CASSISSPAGRRTEAFF. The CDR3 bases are TGTGCCAGCTCAATCAGTAGCCCGGCGGGGAGACGGACTGAAGCTTTCTTT.

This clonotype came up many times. As DNA, the CDR3 is TGTGCCAGCAGTTACCCGGTCCAAATGAACACTGAAGCTTTCTTT. Amino acids: CASSYPVQMNTEAFF. V is TRBV12-3 or TRBV12-4 and J is TRBJ1-1; D unclear. V was shortened by 4 bases and J by 0 bases, with 12 bases between the two germline ends. This CDR3 contains 15 residues.

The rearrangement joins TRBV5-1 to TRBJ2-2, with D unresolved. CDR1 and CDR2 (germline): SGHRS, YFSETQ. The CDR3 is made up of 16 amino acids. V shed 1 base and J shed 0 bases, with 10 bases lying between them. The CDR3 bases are TGCGCCAGCAGCTTGCTTCCACCTCCGAACACCGGGGAGCTGTTTTTT. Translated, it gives CASSLLPPPNTGELFF.

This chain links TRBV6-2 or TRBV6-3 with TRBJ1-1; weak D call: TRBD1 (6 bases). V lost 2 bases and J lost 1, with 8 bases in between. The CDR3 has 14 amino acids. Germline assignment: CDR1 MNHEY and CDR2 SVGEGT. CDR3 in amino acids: CASSYVRGNTEAFF. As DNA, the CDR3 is TGTGCCAGCAGTTACGTCAGGGGGAACACTGAAGCTTTCTTT.

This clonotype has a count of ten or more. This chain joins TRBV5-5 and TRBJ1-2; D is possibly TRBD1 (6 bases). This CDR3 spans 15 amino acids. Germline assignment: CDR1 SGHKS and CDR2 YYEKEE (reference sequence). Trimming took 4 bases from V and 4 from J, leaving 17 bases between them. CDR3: CASSTTLRDTYGYTF. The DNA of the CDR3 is TGTGCCAGCAGCACCACACTACGGGACACCTATGGCTACACCTTC.

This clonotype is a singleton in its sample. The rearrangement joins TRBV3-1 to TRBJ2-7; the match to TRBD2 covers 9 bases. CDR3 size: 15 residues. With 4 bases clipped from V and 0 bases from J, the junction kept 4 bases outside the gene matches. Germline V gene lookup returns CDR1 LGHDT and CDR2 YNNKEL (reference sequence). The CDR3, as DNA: TGTGCCAGCAGCCTGGCGGGAGGGAGCTCCTACGAGCAGTACTTC. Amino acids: CASSLAGGSSYEQYF.

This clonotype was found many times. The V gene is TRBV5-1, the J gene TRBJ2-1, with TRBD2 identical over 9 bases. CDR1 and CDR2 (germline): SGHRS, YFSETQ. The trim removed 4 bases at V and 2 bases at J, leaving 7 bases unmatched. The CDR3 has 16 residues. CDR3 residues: CASSTLAGVTYNEQFF. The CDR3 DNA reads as TGCGCCAGCAGCACATTAGCGGGAGTCACCTACAATGAGCAGTTCTTC.